A selection of T cell receptor beta chains follows, all from one sample in a study of blood T cell repertoires in COVID-19. Repertoires were generated with immunoSEQ multiplex PCR, while TCRdb's copy carries only in-frame clones and drops some. Of 70,000 or so clones listed, roughly three quarters are singletons. The sequenced material came from peripheral blood. Receptor source: a human donor in a cohort sampled during active COVID-19. CDR3s include the opening cysteine and the closing phenylalanine or tryptophan. D genes are given only for firm matches. Expanded clones are given a class, and other clones once, few, many or no size at all.

clone_size j_call d_call v_call cdr3_aa cdr3_nt
- TRBJ1-1 TRBD1 TRBV5-1 CASSWGTGTEAFF TGCGCCAGCAGCTGGGGGACAGGGACTGAAGCTTTCTTT
- TRBJ1-2 - TRBV30 CAWSPLSGSYTF TGTGCCTGGAGCCCCCTTTCGGGGTCCTACACCTTC
- TRBJ2-7 - TRBV7-2 CASSSWSRGEQYF TGTGCCAGCAGCTCCTGGTCGCGAGGGGAGCAGTACTTC
- TRBJ1-1 - TRBV2 CASTLSGGNTEAFF TGTGCCAGCACCCTATCGGGGGGGAACACTGAAGCTTTCTTT
many TRBJ2-5 - TRBV6-2/TRBV6-3 CASSAGGPNFQETQYF TGTGCCAGCAGTGCCGGGGGGCCGAACTTCCAAGAGACCCAGTACTTC
- TRBJ2-7 TRBD1 TRBV7-2 CASSMDRGSYEQYF TGTGCCAGCAGCATGGACAGGGGCTCCTACGAGCAGTACTTC
- TRBJ1-6 TRBD1 TRBV6-5 CASSTTGGNSPLHF TGTGCCAGCAGTACGACAGGGGGAAATTCACCCCTCCACTTT
- TRBJ2-1 TRBD2 TRBV19 CASSREGRNEQFF TGTGCCAGTAGTCGGGAGGGCCGAAATGAGCAGTTCTTC
once TRBJ2-5 TRBD2 TRBV29-1 CSAQGINLAGQETQYF TGCAGCGCACAGGGTATCAACCTAGCGGGGCAAGAGACCCAGTACTTC
- TRBJ2-2 TRBD1 TRBV9 CASSARARDRGSIGELFF TGTGCCAGCAGCGCTCGAGCGAGGGACAGGGGAAGTATCGGGGAGCTGTTTTTT
once TRBJ2-3 - TRBV6-5 CASSYDSYSTDTQYF TGTGCCAGCAGTTACGACAGCTATAGCACAGATACGCAGTATTTT
few TRBJ1-5 - TRBV3-1/TRBV3-2 CASSQVSGLGQPQHF TGTGCCAGCAGCCAAGTGTCGGGTCTTGGACAGCCCCAGCATTTT
- TRBJ2-1 TRBD2 TRBV19 CASSIDPPIGLAGEIVYNEQFF TGTGCCAGTAGTATAGATCCACCCATCGGACTAGCGGGAGAAATAGTCTACAATGAGCAGTTCTTC
- TRBJ2-3 TRBD1 TRBV18 CASSPMTGRQDTQYF TGTGCCAGCTCACCAATGACAGGGCGCCAAGATACGCAGTATTTT
- TRBJ2-2 - TRBV27 CASRKGAGGRSNTGELFF TGTGCCAGCAGAAAGGGGGCGGGAGGCAGGAGTAACACCGGGGAGCTGTTTTTT
- TRBJ2-7 TRBD2 TRBV27 CASSYGGLGPAAEQYF TGTGCCAGCAGTTATGGGGGACTAGGCCCCGCGGCCGAGCAGTACTTC
- TRBJ2-2 - TRBV3-1/TRBV3-2 CASSQGGNGELFF TGTGCCAGCAGCCAAGGAGGGAACGGGGAGCTGTTTTTT
- TRBJ2-3 - TRBV15 CATSRGFSADTQYF TGTGCCACCAGCAGAGGTTTTAGCGCAGATACGCAGTATTTT
- TRBJ2-5 - TRBV5-4 CASSLAGVLETQYF TGTGCCAGCAGCTTGGCCGGAGTTTTGGAGACCCAGTACTTC
- TRBJ1-1 TRBD1 TRBV19 CASTIQGASTEAFF TGTGCCAGTACCATCCAGGGGGCGAGCACTGAAGCTTTCTTT
once TRBJ2-1 TRBD1 TRBV6-5 CASRTGPNEQFF TGTGCCAGCAGGACAGGGCCGAATGAGCAGTTCTTC
- TRBJ1-2 TRBD1 TRBV29-1 CSVTDRVGGYTF TGCAGCGTTACGGACAGGGTAGGAGGCTACACCTTC
- TRBJ1-3 TRBD1 TRBV19 CASSIPDRGWFWKHHIF TGTGCCAGTAGTATACCGGACAGGGGATGGTTCTGGAAACACCATATATTT
- TRBJ2-3 TRBD2 TRBV10-1 CASSPGLAGGPSTDTQYF TGCGCCAGCAGTCCGGGACTAGCGGGGGGGCCATCCACGGATACGCAGTATTTT
- TRBJ2-7 TRBD1 TRBV13 CASSFGQGTAYEQYF TGTGCCAGCAGCTTCGGACAGGGGACTGCCTACGAGCAGTACTTC
- TRBJ1-2 - TRBV7-9 CASSFDSYGYTF TGTGCCAGCAGCTTTGACAGCTATGGCTACACCTTC
once TRBJ2-7 - TRBV28 CASTPSRPYEQYF TGTGCCAGCACCCCGTCGAGGCCCTACGAGCAGTACTTC
- TRBJ2-7 TRBD1 TRBV4-1 CASSHGWTGEQYF TGCGCCAGCAGCCACGGTTGGACAGGCGAGCAGTACTTC
- TRBJ2-5 - TRBV9 CASSVESGETQYF TGTGCCAGCAGCGTAGAGTCAGGAGAGACCCAGTACTTC
- TRBJ2-2 TRBD1 TRBV11-2 CASRQGGRNTGELFF TGTGCCAGCAGGCAAGGGGGCAGGAACACCGGGGAGCTGTTTTTT
- TRBJ2-7 - TRBV15 CATSSPGLYSYEQYF TGTGCCACCAGCTCCCCGGGACTCTATTCCTACGAGCAGTACTTC
- TRBJ1-2 TRBD1 TRBV28 CASLPRGRGGYTF TGTGCCAGCCTACCCAGGGGGCGCGGGGGCTACACCTTC
- TRBJ1-5 - TRBV14 CASSQDRVQPQHF TGTGCCAGCAGCCAAGACAGGGTCCAGCCCCAGCATTTT
- TRBJ1-6 - TRBV6-5 CASSYSARGNSPLHF TGTGCCAGCAGTTACAGTGCCAGGGGTAATTCACCCCTCCACTTT
once TRBJ2-3 TRBD2 TRBV13 CASSFLLAGVADTQYF TGTGCCAGCAGCTTCCTCCTAGCGGGGGTAGCAGATACGCAGTATTTT
- TRBJ1-6 - TRBV21-1 CASSKVGGNSPLHF TGTGCCAGCAGCAAAGTGGGGGGAAATTCACCCCTCCACTTT
many TRBJ2-1 TRBD2 TRBV29-1 CSATSGGPHEQFF TGCAGCGCGACTAGCGGGGGACCCCATGAGCAGTTCTTC
- TRBJ2-7 TRBD1 TRBV28 CAGSRDRALEGEQYF TGTGCCGGCAGCAGGGACAGGGCCCTGGAGGGCGAGCAGTACTTC
- TRBJ1-1 TRBD1 TRBV28 CASRPDRARNTEAFF TGTGCCAGCAGACCGGACAGGGCAAGGAACACTGAAGCTTTCTTT
- TRBJ1-4 TRBD1 TRBV18 CASSPRQGDSTNEKLFF TGTGCCAGCTCCCCTCGACAGGGGGACTCAACTAATGAAAAACTGTTTTTT
- TRBJ2-2 - TRBV2 CATKAETRTGELFF TGTGCAACTAAAGCGGAAACTCGCACCGGGGAGCTGTTTTTT
- TRBJ2-5 - TRBV7-6 CASSLGSVQETQYF TGTGCCAGCAGCTTAGGATCGGTACAAGAGACCCAGTACTTC
- TRBJ2-3 - TRBV10-3 CAISESSSYGTQYF TGTGCCATCAGTGAGTCGTCTAGCTACGGTACGCAGTATTTT
- TRBJ1-2 TRBD1 TRBV10-3 CAITGTGLGNGYTF TGTGCCATCACTGGGACAGGGCTTGGGAATGGCTACACCTTC
- TRBJ1-4 TRBD1 TRBV18 CASSQIQGATNEKLFF TGTGCCAGCTCACAAATACAGGGGGCCACTAATGAAAAACTGTTTTTT
- TRBJ1-5 TRBD1 TRBV28 CASSQTGTGGNQPQHF TGTGCCAGCAGTCAAACCGGGACAGGCGGGAATCAGCCCCAGCATTTT
- TRBJ1-1 - TRBV28 CASRSTGTEAFF TGTGCCAGCAGGTCTACAGGGACTGAAGCTTTCTTT
- TRBJ1-3 - TRBV9 CASSPTGNSGNTIYF TGTGCCAGCAGCCCGACGGGGAACTCTGGAAACACCATATATTTT
- TRBJ2-2 - TRBV24-1 CATSSSVNTGELFF TGTGCCACCAGTTCTAGCGTCAACACCGGGGAGCTGTTTTTT
- TRBJ2-5 TRBD2 TRBV6-5 CASKGGRGPKETQYF TGTGCCAGCAAGGGAGGGAGGGGTCCAAAGGAGACCCAGTACTTC
- TRBJ2-2 TRBD2 TRBV10-3 CAISETGLAGGYTGELFF TGTGCCATCAGTGAGACGGGACTAGCGGGGGGGTACACCGGGGAGCTGTTTTTT
- TRBJ1-1 - TRBV7-9 CASSAGKTEAFF TGTGCCAGCAGCGCAGGGAAGACTGAAGCTTTCTTT